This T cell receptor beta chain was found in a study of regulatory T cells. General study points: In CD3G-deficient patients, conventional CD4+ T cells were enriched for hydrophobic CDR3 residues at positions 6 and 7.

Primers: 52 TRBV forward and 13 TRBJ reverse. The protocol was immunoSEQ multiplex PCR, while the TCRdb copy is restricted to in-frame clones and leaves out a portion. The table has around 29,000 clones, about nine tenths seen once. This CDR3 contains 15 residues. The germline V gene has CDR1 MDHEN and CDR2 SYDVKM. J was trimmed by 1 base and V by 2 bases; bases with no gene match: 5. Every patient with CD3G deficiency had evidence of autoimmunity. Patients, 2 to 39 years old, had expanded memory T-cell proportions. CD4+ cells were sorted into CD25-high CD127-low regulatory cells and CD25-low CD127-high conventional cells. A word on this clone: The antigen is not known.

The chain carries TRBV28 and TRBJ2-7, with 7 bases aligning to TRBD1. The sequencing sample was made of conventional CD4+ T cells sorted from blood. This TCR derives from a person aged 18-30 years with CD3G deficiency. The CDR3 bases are TGTGCCAGCAGTTTAGGGACAGAGATTTCCTACGAGCAGTACTTC. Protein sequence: CASSLGTEISYEQYF. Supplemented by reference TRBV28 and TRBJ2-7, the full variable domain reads DVKVTQSSRYLVKRTGEKVFLECVQDMDHENMFWYRQDPGLGLRLIYFSYDVKMKEKGDIPEGYSVSREKKERFSLILESASTNQTSMYLCASSLGTEISYEQYFGPGTRLTVT.